This TCR beta chain appears in the sequencing data of a study of graft-versus-host responses after intestinal transplantation. Overall study context: Once they had received anti-thymocyte globulin induction, all recipients took tacrolimus and steroids for around 3 years.

Note on this clone: Its target is unknown.

Produced via immunoSEQ multiplex PCR; TCRdb's table is partial and in-frame only. The profile covers some 120,000 clones, with 85% to 95% appearing a single time and 1% to 1.5% taken by the ten largest. The CDR3 is made up of 13 amino acids. CDR1 and CDR2 from the germline V gene are SEHNR and FQNEAQ (reference sequence). V was clipped by 3 bases and J by 2 bases, with 7 bases between them. This receptor was identified in a human donor who was the organ donor for an intestinal transplant. V usage is TRBV7-9 and J usage is TRBJ2-5; D is uncertain. This material consisted of unstimulated CD8+ T cells sorted from spleen or lymph node cells, taken before transplant. CDR3 residues: CASSLFVQETQYF. In DNA, the CDR3 is TGTGCCAGCAGCTTGTTCGTACAAGAGACCCAGTACTTC.